The next 23 T cell receptor beta chains were all read from a single sample in a study of cytomegalovirus exposure and HLA in healthy donors. PCR involved 60 Vbeta and 13 Jbeta primers. Assay used: immunoSEQ multiplex PCR; TCRdb lists only in-frame clones, some missing. The sample consists of 90,000 to 140,000 clones, about 78% of them appearing once. The material sequenced was PBMCs. These receptors all come from a man under 40 in good health and CMV-seronegative.

V is TRBV29-1 and J is TRBJ2-1; TRBD2 aligns across 9 bases. Per the germline V gene, CDR1 is SQVTM and CDR2 is ANQGSEA. Unmatched junction bases numbered 8, after V lost 5 bases and J lost 9 bases. The CDR3 is 13 residues long. This CDR3 is CSVFFTSGLEQFF. CDR3 nucleotides: TGCAGCGTTTTCTTTACTAGCGGGCTTGAGCAGTTCTTC.

Only a few counts were recorded for this clone. This sequence joins TRBV4-1 and TRBJ2-3, with D possibly being TRBD2 (5 bases). CDR3 size: 14 residues. The V end was cut by 5 bases, the J end by 5 bases, with 14 bases between. Per germline, CDR1 MGHRA and CDR2 YSYEKL. CDR3 nucleotide sequence: TGCGCCAGCAGCAGGACTTTCCCTCGAGATACGCAGTATTTT. Translating gives CASSRTFPRDTQYF.

V and J are TRBV15 and TRBJ1-2, with a weak D call TRBD1 (5 bases). Trimming left V 8 bases short and J 3 bases short, with 22 bases between. This CDR3 has 16 residues. The germline V gene has CDR1 LNHNV and CDR2 YYDKDF (reference sequence). CDR3 amino acids: CATAQGGADRDYGYTF. CDR3 bases: TGTGCCACCGCGCAGGGTGGGGCAGACCGGGACTATGGCTACACCTTC.

V usage is TRBV10-3 and J usage is TRBJ2-3; D is unresolved. Trimming cost V 0 bases and J 1 base, with 11 bases left between them. The CDR3 covers 16 residues. Germline CDR1 reads ENHRY; CDR2 reads SYGVKD. The CDR3 bases are TGTGCCATCAGTGAGTCCCTACAGTCGGGCACAGATACGCAGTATTTT. As protein: CAISESLQSGTDTQYF.

The V call is TRBV10-1, the J call TRBJ1-1; D is ambiguous. The CDR3 totals 13 residues. Germline V gene sequence: CDR1 WNHNN, CDR2 SYGVQD (reference sequence). Trimming stripped 8 bases from V and 1 base from J, with 11 bases between. The CDR3: CASQAATNTEAFF. DNA for the CDR3: TGCGCCAGCCAGGCCGCCACGAACACTGAAGCTTTCTTT.

The chain links TRBV29-1 to TRBJ2-5, with 8 bases lining up with TRBD2. CDR3 size: 15 residues. Germline trimming cut 2 bases from V and 5 bases from J; bases unmatched to any gene: 10. CDR1 is SQVTM and CDR2 is ANQGSEA in the germline V gene. The CDR3 coding sequence is TGCAGCGTTGAAAGATATAGCGGGATTAGGGAGACCCAGTACTTC. Translating gives CSVERYSGIRETQYF.

The chain couples TRBV7-9 to TRBJ2-7; TRBD1 matches 7 bases. V lost 1 base and J lost 2; bases outside the gene matches: 2. Germline V lookup: CDR1 SEHNR, CDR2 FQNEAQ (reference sequence). The CDR3 length is 14 residues. The chain's CDR3 is CASSLGTGAYEQYF. The CDR3 region has the DNA TGTGCCAGCAGCTTAGGGACAGGTGCCTACGAGCAGTACTTC.

The chain carries TRBV11-2 and TRBJ1-3, with D possibly TRBD1 on 6 matching bases. The CDR3 is made up of 14 amino acids. Trimming shortened V by 4 bases and J by 6 bases, and 13 bases separated the two germline ends. Germline CDR1 SGHAT, CDR2 FQNNGV. As DNA, the CDR3 is TGTGCCAGCAGCTCACAGGGTATCGAAAACACCATATATTTT. Translated: CASSSQGIENTIYF.

The rearrangement links TRBV6-1 to TRBJ2-4; TRBD2 aligns across 11 bases. The V segment lost 2 bases and the J segment 0 bases; nucleotides outside the gene matches: 15. Germline V CDR1 and CDR2: MNHNS, SASEGT. CDR3 length equals 21 residues. CDR3 amino acids: CASSEMRWGTSGTLAKNIQYF. The CDR3 DNA reads as TGTGCCAGCAGTGAAATGCGCTGGGGGACTAGCGGCACACTAGCCAAAAACATTCAGTACTTC.

The chain employs TRBV27 and TRBJ2-1; the D is unclear. The V end was cut by 3 bases, the J end by 0 bases, with 9 bases between. The germline gives CDR1 MNHEY, CDR2 SMNVEV (reference sequence). The CDR3 contains 15 residues. The CDR3 DNA is TGTGCCAGCAGTTTTGAGTGGAGCTCCTACAATGAGCAGTTCTTC. This codes for CASSFEWSSYNEQFF.

The chain couples TRBV5-6 to TRBJ1-4; TRBD1 agrees at 7 bases. The germline V gene has CDR1 SGHDT and CDR2 YYEEEE. The CDR3 length is 17 residues. Germline trimming cut 0 bases from V and 0 bases from J; bases unmatched to any gene: 5. CDR3 amino acids: CASSLGRTGSTNEKLFF. The CDR3 DNA reads TGTGCCAGCAGCTTGGGGAGGACAGGATCAACTAATGAAAAACTGTTTTTT.

The rearrangement joins TRBV6-1 to TRBJ2-3; a possible D gene is TRBD2 (5 bases). Trimming shortened V by 11 bases and J by 0 bases, and 18 bases separated the two germline ends. This CDR3 comprises 15 residues. Germline CDR1 and CDR2: MNHNS and SASEGT. The CDR3 here is CASRATTYSTDTQYF. The DNA for the CDR3 is TGTGCCTCGAGGGCGACAACCTATAGCACAGATACGCAGTATTTT.

By sample share, this clone is medium-sized (0.01 to 0.1%). The gene calls are TRBV19 and TRBJ1-1, with unresolved D. Germline V gene lookup returns CDR1 LNHDA and CDR2 SQIVND (reference sequence). Trimming took off 7 bases at V and 1 base at J, with 19 bases between the two ends. The CDR3 sequence is 16 residues long. The CDR3 is CASNTITEGGNTEAFF. For the CDR3, the DNA is TGTGCCAGTAACACTATAACTGAGGGAGGGAACACTGAAGCTTTCTTT. Filled out from reference TRBV19 and TRBJ1-1, the complete variable domain reads DGGITQSPKYLFRKEGQNVTLSCEQNLNHDAMYWYRQDPGQGLRLIYYSQIVNDFQKGDIAEGYSVSREKKESFPLTVTSAQKNPTAFYLCASNTITEGGNTEAFFGQGTRLTVV.

There are a few counts of this clone. This sequence joins TRBV5-1 and TRBJ1-4, with D maybe TRBD1 (5 bases). V dropped 4 bases and J dropped 0 bases, with 10 bases sitting between them. The CDR3 consists of 15 residues. CDR1 is SGHRS, CDR2 YFSETQ, per germline. The CDR3 DNA is TGCGCCAGCAGCAGCGACAGCGCAACTAATGAAAAACTGTTTTTT. Protein product: CASSSDSATNEKLFF.

Regarding this clone: At one boundary the junction diverges from the germline segment, which might be a read error. The chain carries TRBV5-1 and TRBJ2-7, with 7 bases fitting TRBD2. The CDR3 contains 17 residues. Per germline, CDR1 SGHRS and CDR2 YFSETQ. The CDR3: CASSLGVRLAETYKQYF. The CDR3 DNA follows: TGCGCCAGCAGCTTGGGTGTTAGGCTAGCGGAAACCTACAAGCAGTACTTC. The entire variable domain, with the rest obtained from reference TRBV5-1 and TRBJ2-7, is as follows: KAGVTQTPRYLIKTRGQQVTLSCSPISGHRSVSWYQQTPGQGLQFLFEYFSETQRNKGNFPGRFSGRQFSNSRSEMNVSTLELGDSALYLCASSLGVRLAETYKQYFGPGTRLTVT.

The chain is built from TRBV9 and TRBJ2-1; 10 positions match TRBD2. The J segment lost 0 bases and the V segment lost 3 bases, leaving 0 bases of the junction unmatched. The CDR3 extends over 15 amino acids. CDR1 is SGDLS, CDR2 YYNGEE, per germline. This CDR3 reads CASSASGSSYNEQFF. The DNA of the CDR3 is TGTGCCAGCAGCGCTAGCGGGAGCTCCTACAATGAGCAGTTCTTC.

V usage is TRBV19 and J usage is TRBJ1-2, with D possibly being TRBD1 (5 bases). The V and J ends lost 5 bases and 4 bases respectively, with 14 bases between them. CDR1 is LNHDA and CDR2 is SQIVND in the germline V gene (reference sequence). CDR3 length: 14 amino acids. The CDR3 sequence is CASSGHGQGYGYTF. DNA for the CDR3: TGTGCCAGTAGTGGGCACGGGCAGGGCTATGGCTACACCTTC.

This clone appeared once. The J gene is TRBJ2-5, the V gene TRBV28; D may be TRBD1 (5 bases). CDR1 and CDR2 (germline): MDHEN, SYDVKM. V was shortened by 3 bases and J by 1 base, with 15 bases between the two germline ends. This CDR3 spans 16 amino acids. The CDR3 DNA reads TGTGCCAGCAGTTTCATTCGCCGTCAGGGCCAAGAGACCCAGTACTTC. Protein: CASSFIRRQGQETQYF.

The rearrangement links TRBV7-9 to TRBJ2-2; 7 nucleotides agree with TRBD2. Germline V gene lookup returns CDR1 SEHNR and CDR2 FQNEAQ (reference sequence). This CDR3 is built from 15 residues. The junction had 15 bases not matched to a gene; V was cut back by 10 bases and J by 7 bases. CDR3 residues: CATSSGRGTVGELFF. CDR3 bases: TGTGCCACCTCTAGTGGGAGGGGAACGGTCGGGGAGCTGTTTTTT.

The chain carries TRBV6-5 and TRBJ2-7, with D possibly TRBD1 on 5 matching bases. CDR1 MNHEY and CDR2 SVGAGI come from the germline V gene. This CDR3 is 14 amino acids long. V was clipped by 0 bases and J by 4 bases, with 10 bases between them. The CDR3 region has the DNA TGTGCCAGCAGTTACTCGGGGCAGCAGTACGAGCAGTACTTC. This translates into CASSYSGQQYEQYF.

CDR3 sequence reads: CASSPYKLAGYTF. The CDR3 bases are TGTGCCAGCAGCCCCTACAAGTTAGCTGGCTACACCTTC. The rearrangement uses TRBV13 and TRBJ1-2; D unresolved. Trimming stripped 5 bases from V and 7 bases from J, with 14 bases between. Per the germline V gene, CDR1 is PRHDT and CDR2 is FYEKMQ (reference sequence). The CDR3 covers 13 residues. Variable domain in full (rest from reference TRBV13 and TRBJ1-2): AAGVIQSPRHLIKEKRETATLKCYPIPRHDTVYWYQQGPGQDPQFLISFYEKMQSDKGSIPDRFSAQQFSDYHSELNMSSLELGDSALYFCASSPYKLAGYTFGSGTRLTVV.

The rearrangement links TRBV11-3 to TRBJ2-1; no clear D gene. The CDR3 is made up of 13 amino acids. Germline-derived CDR1 and CDR2 are SGHNT and YENEEA. The germline V and J ends were trimmed by 2 bases and 2 bases, with 4 bases remaining between them. The CDR3 DNA is TGTGCCAGCAGCTTACAGGCCTACAATGAGCAGTTCTTC. It codes for CASSLQAYNEQFF.

The CDR3 DNA follows: TGTGCCAGTAGTATCGGGGCTGGGGGGATTCAGTACTTC. Protein product: CASSIGAGGIQYF. V gene TRBV19 combines with J gene TRBJ2-4, with D possibly being TRBD2 (6 bases). Germline V lookup: CDR1 LNHDA, CDR2 SQIVND (reference sequence). V lost 3 bases to trimming and J lost 10 bases, with 13 bases between them. CDR3 length equals 13 residues.